These T cell receptor beta chains were read from a single sample in a study of T cell repertoires in cytomegalovirus infection. In TCRdb, the reads were re-called with MiXCR into one record per CDR3 protein. The sample includes hundreds of thousands of distinct CDR3 sequences, about 42% seen only once; the top ten take roughly two fifths. Their specific antigens are unknown. The specimen was cultured PBMCs, collected from culture after CMV antigen stimulation. The source of these receptors is a human donor in good health (CMV status not recorded). Some clones in this sample may be carry-over from other donors' samples. CDR3s include the opening cysteine and the closing phenylalanine or tryptophan. Each record gives: J gene, V gene, D gene, clone size, CDR3 DNA, CDR3 protein. D genes are given only for firm matches. Rows may omit the clone size; those that give it use once, few, many or a size class.

j_call: TRBJ1-1; v_call: TRBV7-8; d_call: .; clone_size: .; cdr3_nt: TGTGCCAGCAGCTTAGCGCAGACCCTCACTGAAGCTTTCTTT; cdr3_aa: CASSLAQTLTEAFF
j_call: TRBJ1-3; v_call: TRBV18; d_call: .; clone_size: .; cdr3_nt: TGTGCCAGCTCGCGAACCGGGACCGGAAACACCATATATTTT; cdr3_aa: CASSRTGTGNTIYF
j_call: TRBJ2-3; v_call: TRBV27; d_call: TRBD2; clone_size: few; cdr3_nt: TGTGCCAGCAGTGTTCGGGGGGACACAGATACGCAGTATTTT; cdr3_aa: CASSVRGDTDTQYF
j_call: TRBJ2-1; v_call: TRBV7-2; d_call: .; clone_size: few; cdr3_nt: TGTGCCAGCAGCAGTAGCAGAAACAATGAGCAGTTCTTC; cdr3_aa: CASSSSRNNEQFF
j_call: TRBJ2-1; v_call: TRBV20-1; d_call: .; clone_size: .; cdr3_nt: TGCAGTGCTAATCTCGAATGGTGGGGGATCAATGAGCAGTTCTTC; cdr3_aa: CSANLEWWGINEQFF
j_call: TRBJ1-5; v_call: TRBV18; d_call: TRBD1; clone_size: .; cdr3_nt: TGTGCCAGCTCACCACTTGGACAGGGGAATCAGCCCCAGCATTTT; cdr3_aa: CASSPLGQGNQPQHF
j_call: TRBJ2-7; v_call: TRBV7-2; d_call: TRBD2; clone_size: few; cdr3_nt: TGTGCCAGCAGCCCACTAGCGGGGGGTGCCTACGAGCAGTACTTC; cdr3_aa: CASSPLAGGAYEQYF
j_call: TRBJ2-3; v_call: TRBV7-2; d_call: .; clone_size: many; cdr3_nt: TGTGCCAGCAGCTTAGTCGGCGGGACGGGGCCCGGGCCCGGGCTGGATACGCAGTATTTT; cdr3_aa: CASSLVGGTGPGPGLDTQYF
j_call: TRBJ2-2; v_call: TRBV6-6; d_call: .; clone_size: .; cdr3_nt: TGTGCCAGCAGTTACCGTGGGGGGCGAGGCGGGGAGCTGTTTTTT; cdr3_aa: CASSYRGGRGGELFF
j_call: TRBJ1-1; v_call: TRBV6-6; d_call: .; clone_size: .; cdr3_nt: TGTGCCAGCAGTGCGGTTCTGAACACTGAAGCTTTCTTT; cdr3_aa: CASSAVLNTEAFF
j_call: TRBJ2-3; v_call: TRBV7-8; d_call: .; clone_size: .; cdr3_nt: TGTGCCAGCAGCTACAGGACTTCCCGGGATACGCAGTATTTT; cdr3_aa: CASSYRTSRDTQYF
j_call: TRBJ2-7; v_call: TRBV20-1; d_call: TRBD2; clone_size: .; cdr3_nt: TGCAGTGCTAGAGATGGGACTAGCGGGGTGAAAGACGAGCAGTACTTC; cdr3_aa: CSARDGTSGVKDEQYF
j_call: TRBJ2-2; v_call: TRBV7-8; d_call: TRBD2; clone_size: few; cdr3_nt: TGTGCCAGCAGTACTAGCGGGAGGGCCTTAAACACCGGGGAGCTGTTTTTT; cdr3_aa: CASSTSGRALNTGELFF